This T cell receptor beta chain comes out of a study of cytomegalovirus exposure and HLA in healthy donors. The PCR used 60 Vbeta and 13 Jbeta primers. Sequencing was performed with immunoSEQ multiplex PCR; in TCRdb, only in-frame clones are kept and a portion is missing. The sample includes some 110,000 clones, 75% to 85% of them seen just once. This clone was seen a few times. What it binds is not known. CDR3 size: 18 residues. V trimming: 0 bases; J trimming: 5 bases; junction bases outside the gene matches: 9. Looked up from germline, CDR1 is SGHVS and CDR2 is FQNEAQ. General study findings and limits: Association of a missense DCLRE1C variant with TCR beta V- and J-gene trimming was reported in a later analysis. CMV serostatus was the only immune exposure information that was available. There was a cluster of highly shared sequence variants that was likely a sequencing artifact.

Sequencing was done on a sample of PBMCs. The chain links TRBV7-8 to TRBJ2-2; 10 nucleotides agree with TRBD2. This TCR was sampled from a man aged 25-45 years in good health and CMV-seronegative. The CDR3 protein is CASSLAFQTSGNTGELFF. In DNA form, the CDR3 reads TGTGCCAGCAGCTTAGCGTTCCAAACTAGCGGGAATACCGGGGAGCTGTTTTTT.